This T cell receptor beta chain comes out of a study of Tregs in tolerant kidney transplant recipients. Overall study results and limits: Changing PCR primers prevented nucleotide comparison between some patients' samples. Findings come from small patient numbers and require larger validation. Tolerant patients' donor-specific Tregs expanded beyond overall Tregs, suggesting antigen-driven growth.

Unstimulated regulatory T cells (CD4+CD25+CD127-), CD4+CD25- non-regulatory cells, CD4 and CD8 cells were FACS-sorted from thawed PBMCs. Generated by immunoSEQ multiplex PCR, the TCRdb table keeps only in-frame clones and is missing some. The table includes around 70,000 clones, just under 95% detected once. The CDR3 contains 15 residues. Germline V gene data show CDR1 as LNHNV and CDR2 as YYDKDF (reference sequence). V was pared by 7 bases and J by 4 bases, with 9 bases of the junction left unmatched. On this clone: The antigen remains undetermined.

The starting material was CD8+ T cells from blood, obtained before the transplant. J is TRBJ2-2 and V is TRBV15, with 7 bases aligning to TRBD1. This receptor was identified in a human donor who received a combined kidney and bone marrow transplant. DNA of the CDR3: TGTGCCACCACCACAGGGGAACCGGGCACCGGGGAGCTGTTTTTT. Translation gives CATTTGEPGTGELFF.